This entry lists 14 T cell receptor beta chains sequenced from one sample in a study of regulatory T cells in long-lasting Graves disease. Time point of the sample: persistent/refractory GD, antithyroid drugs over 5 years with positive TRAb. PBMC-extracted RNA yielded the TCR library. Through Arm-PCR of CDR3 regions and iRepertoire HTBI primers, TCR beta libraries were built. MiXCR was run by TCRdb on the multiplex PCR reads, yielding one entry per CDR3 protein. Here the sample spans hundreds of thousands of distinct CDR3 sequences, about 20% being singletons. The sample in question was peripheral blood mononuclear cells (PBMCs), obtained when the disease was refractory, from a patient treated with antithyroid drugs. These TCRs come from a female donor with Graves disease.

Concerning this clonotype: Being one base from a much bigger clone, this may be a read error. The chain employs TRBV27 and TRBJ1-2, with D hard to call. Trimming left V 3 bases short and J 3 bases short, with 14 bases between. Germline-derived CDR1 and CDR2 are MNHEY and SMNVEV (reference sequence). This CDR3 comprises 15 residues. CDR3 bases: TGTGCCAGCAGTTTTTCAGCCCCCCCCTACTATGGCTACACCTTC. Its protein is CASSFSAPPYYGYTF.

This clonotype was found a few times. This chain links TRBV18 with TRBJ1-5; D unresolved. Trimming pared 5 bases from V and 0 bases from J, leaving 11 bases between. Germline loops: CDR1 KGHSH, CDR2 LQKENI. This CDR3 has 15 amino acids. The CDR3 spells CASSSTTNSNQPQHF. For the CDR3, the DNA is TGTGCCAGCTCATCAACGACAAATAGCAATCAGCCCCAGCATTTT.

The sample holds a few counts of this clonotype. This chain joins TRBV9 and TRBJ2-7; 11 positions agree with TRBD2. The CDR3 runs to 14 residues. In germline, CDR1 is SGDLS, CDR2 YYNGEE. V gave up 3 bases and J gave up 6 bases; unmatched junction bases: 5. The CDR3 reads CASSGTSGSSEQYF. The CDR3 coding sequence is TGTGCCAGCAGCGGAACTAGCGGGAGTAGCGAGCAGTACTTC.

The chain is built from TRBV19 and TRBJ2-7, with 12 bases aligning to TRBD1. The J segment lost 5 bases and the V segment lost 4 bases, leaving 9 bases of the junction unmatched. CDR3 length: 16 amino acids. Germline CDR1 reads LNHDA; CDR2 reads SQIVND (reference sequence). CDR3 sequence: CASSTGDRGPSDEQYF. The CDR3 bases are TGTGCCAGTAGTACCGGGGACAGGGGGCCGTCGGACGAGCAGTACTTC.

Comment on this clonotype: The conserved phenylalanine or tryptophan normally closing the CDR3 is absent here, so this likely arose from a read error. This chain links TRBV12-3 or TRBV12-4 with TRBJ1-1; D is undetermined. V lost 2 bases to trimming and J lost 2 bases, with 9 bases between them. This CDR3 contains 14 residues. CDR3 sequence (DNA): TGTGCCAGCAGTTTAATTGAGGGCAACACTGAAGCTTTCCTT. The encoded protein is CASSLIEGNTEAFL.

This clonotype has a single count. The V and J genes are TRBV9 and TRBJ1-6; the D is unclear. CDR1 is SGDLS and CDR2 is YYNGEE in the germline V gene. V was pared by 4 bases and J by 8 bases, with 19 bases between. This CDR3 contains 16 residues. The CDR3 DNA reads TGTGCCAGCAGCCCCTCCGGTGCAGAAGGTTATTCACCCCTCCACTTT. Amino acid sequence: CASSPSGAEGYSPLHF.

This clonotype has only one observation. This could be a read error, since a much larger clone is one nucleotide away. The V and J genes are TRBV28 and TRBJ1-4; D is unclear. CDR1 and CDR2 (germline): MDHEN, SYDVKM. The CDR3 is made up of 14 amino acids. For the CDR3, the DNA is TGTGCCAGCAGTTCCCCGTCGGTAAATGAAGAACTGTTTTTT. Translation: CASSSPSVNEELFF.

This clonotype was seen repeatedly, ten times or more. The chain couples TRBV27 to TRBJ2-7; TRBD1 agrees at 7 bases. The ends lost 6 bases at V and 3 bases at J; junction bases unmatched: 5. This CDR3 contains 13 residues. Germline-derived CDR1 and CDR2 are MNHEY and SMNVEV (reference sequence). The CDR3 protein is CASSYYRGYEQYF. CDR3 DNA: TGTGCCAGCAGCTACTACAGGGGCTACGAGCAGTACTTC.

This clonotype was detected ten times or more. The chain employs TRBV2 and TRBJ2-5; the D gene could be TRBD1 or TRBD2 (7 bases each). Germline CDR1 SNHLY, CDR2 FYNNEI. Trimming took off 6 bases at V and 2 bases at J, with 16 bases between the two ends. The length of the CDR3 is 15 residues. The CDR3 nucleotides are TGTGCCAGCAGCAGACAGGGAGGGAAACAAGAGACCCAGTACTTC. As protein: CASSRQGGKQETQYF.

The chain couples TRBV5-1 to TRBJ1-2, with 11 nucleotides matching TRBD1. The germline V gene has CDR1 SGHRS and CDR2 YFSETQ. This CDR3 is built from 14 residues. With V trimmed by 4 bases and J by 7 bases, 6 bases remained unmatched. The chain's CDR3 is CASSPEGQGVGYTF. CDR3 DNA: TGCGCCAGCAGCCCAGAGGGACAGGGGGTTGGCTACACCTTC. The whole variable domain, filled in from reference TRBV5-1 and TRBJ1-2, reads KAGVTQTPRYLIKTRGQQVTLSCSPISGHRSVSWYQQTPGQGLQFLFEYFSETQRNKGNFPGRFSGRQFSNSRSEMNVSTLELGDSALYLCASSPEGQGVGYTFGSGTRLTVV.

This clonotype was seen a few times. The DNA for the CDR3 is TGCAGTGCTAGAGATCGGGGCGCGGGAGTACAAGAGACCCAGTACTTC. Encoded protein: CSARDRGAGVQETQYF. V gene TRBV20-1 combines with J gene TRBJ2-5; 7 bases match TRBD2. The CDR3 length is 16 residues. Unmatched junction bases numbered 9, after V lost 0 bases and J lost 2 bases. CDR1 and CDR2 from the germline V gene are DFQATT and SNEGSKA (reference sequence).

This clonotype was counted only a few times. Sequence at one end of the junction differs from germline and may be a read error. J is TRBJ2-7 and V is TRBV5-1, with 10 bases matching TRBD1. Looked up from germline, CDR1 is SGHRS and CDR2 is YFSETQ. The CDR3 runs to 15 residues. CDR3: CASSSPGQGYYEQYF. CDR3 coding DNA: TGTGCCAGCAGCTCACCGGGACAGGGGTACTACGAGCAGTACTTC.

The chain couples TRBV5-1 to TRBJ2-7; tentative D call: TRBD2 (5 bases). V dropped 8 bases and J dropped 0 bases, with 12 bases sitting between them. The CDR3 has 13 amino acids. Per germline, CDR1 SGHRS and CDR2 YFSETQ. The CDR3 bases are TGCGCCAGTGCGGACGGAGGCTCCTACGAGCAGTACTTC. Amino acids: CASADGGSYEQYF. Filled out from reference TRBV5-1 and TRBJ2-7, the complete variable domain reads KAGVTQTPRYLIKTRGQQVTLSCSPISGHRSVSWYQQTPGQGLQFLFEYFSETQRNKGNFPGRFSGRQFSNSRSEMNVSTLELGDSALYLCASADGGSYEQYFGPGTRLTVT.

As DNA, the CDR3 is TGCGCCAGCAGCTCTGGACAGGGGGTTTTTACTGAAGCTTTCTTT. It encodes CASSSGQGVFTEAFF. The chain joins TRBV5-1 to TRBJ1-1; 10 nucleotides agree with TRBD1. The CDR3 consists of 15 residues. CDR1 and CDR2 from the germline V gene are SGHRS and YFSETQ. V trimming: 3 bases; J trimming: 5 bases; junction bases outside the gene matches: 7.